The next 15 T cell receptor beta chains were all read from a single sample in a study of cytomegalovirus exposure and HLA in healthy donors. A multiplex PCR was run with 60 Vbeta primers and 13 Jbeta primers. Libraries were prepared by immunoSEQ multiplex PCR; TCRdb keeps only in-frame clonotypes and omits some of them. The data show approximately 190,000 clones, and the top ten clones hold 5.5% to 7.5%. Sequencing was carried out using PBMCs. All receptors derive from a man between 25 and 39 years old in good health and CMV-seronegative.

The V gene is TRBV29-1, the J gene TRBJ1-4; TRBD1 might be the D (5 bases). With 3 bases removed from V and 7 bases from J, the gap between germline ends came to 6 bases. This CDR3 is built from 11 residues. Germline values: CDR1 SQVTM, CDR2 ANQGSEA. CDR3 bases: TGCAGCGTTGAGGGGGGTGAAAAACTGTTTTTT. Translated, it gives CSVEGGEKLFF.

The V call is TRBV6-5, the J call TRBJ2-5; D may be TRBD1 (6 bases). The better agreement between TRBJ2-7 and the DNA end casts doubt on the J call. Per the germline V gene, CDR1 is MNHEY and CDR2 is SVGAGI. The CDR3 totals 16 residues. Here the CDR3 DNA reads TGTGCCAGCAGTTACTCGAGTGGGGGCGCCACCTACGAGCAGTACTTC. Protein sequence: CASSYSSGGATYEQYF.

The chain uses TRBV7-7 and TRBJ2-2; a possible D gene is TRBD1 (6 bases). V gave up 3 bases and J gave up 3 bases, with 11 bases separating them. The CDR3 runs to 15 residues. Germline V CDR1 and CDR2: SSHAT, FNYEAQ (reference sequence). This chain's CDR3 is CASSFETGHTGELFF. DNA for the CDR3: TGTGCCAGCAGCTTTGAAACAGGGCACACCGGGGAGCTGTTTTTT.

CDR3 protein: CASSQEAVVAIGNTIYF. As DNA, the CDR3 is TGCGCCAGCAGCCAAGAGGCGGTTGTAGCGATCGGAAACACCATATATTTT. The J gene is TRBJ1-3, the V gene TRBV4-1; D is unresolved. The V end lost 0 bases, the J end lost 4 bases, and 16 bases lay between the germline ends. Germline V lookup: CDR1 MGHRA, CDR2 YSYEKL. This CDR3 has 17 amino acids.

The chain carries TRBV6-1 and TRBJ2-7; D is unclear. This CDR3 is built from 12 residues. The V and J ends lost 7 bases and 0 bases respectively, with 7 bases between them. Germline V gene data show CDR1 as MNHNS and CDR2 as SASEGT. The DNA for the CDR3 is TGTGCCAGCACAGGCAGCTCCTACGAGCAGTACTTC. Translated: CASTGSSYEQYF.

This rearrangement joins TRBV7-9 to TRBJ2-2; TRBD1 is a possible D gene (5 bases). V was shortened by 5 bases and J by 6 bases, with 22 bases between the two germline ends. Looked up from germline, CDR1 is SEHNR and CDR2 is FQNEAQ (reference sequence). The CDR3 spans 17 residues. The CDR3: CASSAPQRTHGAGELFF. The CDR3 DNA sequence: TGTGCCAGCAGCGCCCCTCAAAGGACACATGGGGCCGGGGAGCTGTTTTTT.

The V call is TRBV28, the J call TRBJ2-5; TRBD1 is a possible D gene (6 bases). The CDR3 extends over 13 amino acids. V was cut by 5 bases and J by 3 bases, with 10 bases left in between. CDR1 and CDR2 from the germline V gene are MDHEN and SYDVKM. For the CDR3, the DNA is TGTGCCAGCAGTCGAGGGGGAGAAGAGACCCAGTACTTC. The encoded protein is CASSRGGEETQYF.

The chain couples TRBV5-1 to TRBJ2-5; 11 bases line up with TRBD2. TRBJ2-7 matches the DNA end more closely, so the J call is doubtful. The CDR3 runs to 16 residues. Germline V gene lookup returns CDR1 SGHRS and CDR2 YFSETQ. CDR3 coding DNA: TGCGCCAGCAGCCCGGGGACTAGCGGCCCCGGTGGCGAGCAGTACTTC. Its protein product is CASSPGTSGPGGEQYF.

V is TRBV6-1 and J is TRBJ1-1; D may be TRBD1 (5 bases). The CDR3 runs to 15 residues. V lost 5 bases and J 0 bases, leaving 13 bases between the germline ends. Germline V gene data show CDR1 as MNHNS and CDR2 as SASEGT. CDR3 sequence (DNA): TGTGCCAGCAGTCTCCAGGGCTTGATGAACACTGAAGCTTTCTTT. This gives the protein CASSLQGLMNTEAFF.

J is TRBJ1-1 and V is TRBV27, with TRBD1 as a possible D gene (5 bases). The germline CDR1 and CDR2 sequences are MNHEY and SMNVEV (reference sequence). Trimming shortened V by 7 bases and J by 4 bases, and 13 bases separated the two germline ends. The CDR3 has 13 residues. This chain's CDR3 is CASNVRGSTEAFF. In nucleotides, the CDR3 is TGTGCCAGCAATGTCCGGGGGAGCACTGAAGCTTTCTTT.

The chain employs TRBV19 and TRBJ1-4, with D perhaps TRBD1 (5 bases). CDR1 and CDR2 (germline): LNHDA, SQIVND (reference sequence). V lost 3 bases and J 3 bases, leaving 11 bases between the germline ends. The CDR3 consists of 15 residues. The CDR3 loop reads CASSIRQSPNEKLFF. CDR3 nucleotides: TGTGCCAGTAGTATCCGACAGAGCCCTAATGAAAAACTGTTTTTT.

The chain links TRBV10-2 to TRBJ2-7; 7 nucleotides line up with TRBD1. Germline values: CDR1 WSHSY, CDR2 SAAADI. Trimming at V came to 3 bases and at J to 3 bases, leaving 8 bases not matched to a gene. This CDR3 spans 15 amino acids. CDR3: CASSDRQGVVYEQYF. CDR3 nucleotides: TGCGCCAGCAGTGACCGACAGGGAGTTGTCTACGAGCAGTACTTC.

The chain recombines TRBV14 with TRBJ2-5, with 13 nucleotides matching TRBD2. V lost 10 bases, J lost 4 bases, and 3 bases stayed unmatched. CDR3 length: 13 amino acids. Germline V gives CDR1 SGHDN, CDR2 FVKESK. CDR3 nucleotide sequence: TGTGCCACCGGACTAGCGGGAGTAGAGACCCAGTACTTC. This codes for CATGLAGVETQYF. Full variable domain (missing parts from reference TRBV14 and TRBJ2-5): EAGVTQFPSHSVIEKGQTVTLRCDPISGHDNLYWYRRVMGKEIKFLLHFVKESKQDESGMPNNRFLAERTGGTYSTLKVQPAELEDSGVYFCATGLAGVETQYFGPGTRLLVL.

This chain links TRBV5-4 with TRBJ2-5, with TRBD2 matching over 8 bases. CDR3 length: 15 residues. Trimming removed 4 bases from V and 4 bases from J; junction bases left unmatched: 9. Germline CDR1 and CDR2: SGHNT and YYREEE (reference sequence). The CDR3 protein is CASSRPGTSGETQYF. The CDR3, as DNA: TGTGCCAGCAGCAGACCCGGGACTAGTGGAGAGACCCAGTACTTC.

The chain joins TRBV10-2 to TRBJ2-1; 11 bases map to TRBD2. The CDR3 runs 16 residues. The ends lost 5 bases at V and 2 bases at J; junction bases unmatched: 5. Germline V gene data show CDR1 as WSHSY and CDR2 as SAAADI. Here the CDR3 DNA reads TGCGCCAGCAGTCCTACTAGCGGGGGACCCTACAATGAGCAGTTCTTC. Translation: CASSPTSGGPYNEQFF.